This TCR beta chain is drawn from a study of blood T cell repertoires in COVID-19 (dated by TCRdb to 2020 to 2021). Looking at the study overall: The collaborator samples originated in the United States, Italy and Spain and spanned the acute and convalescent phases of COVID-19. The prospective study material was composed of cDNA or gDNA derived from T cells, B-cell-depleted T cells, or PBMCs. Subjects who had been exposed to COVID-19, were actively infected with it, or had recovered from it provided the deeply sampled blood TCRbeta repertoires that made up the dataset. The repertoires were released in a freely available public database meant as a resource for research on the immune response to SARS-CoV-2. Samples came from the ongoing ImmuneRACE study (first 160 participants) plus 1,254 subjects from 6 global collaborators. Nearly every sample came with metadata listing a de-identified subject ID, COVID-19 status, age in years and sex. Where HLA class I and class II types were available, the types were taken from metadata supplied by the sample provider, not from assay-based typing. Beyond this particular receptor, the publication reports: How much clinical and demographic metadata was included differed by source and by participant, and the metadata was provided uncurated.

Trimming costs V 5 bases and J 0 bases, and their ends lie 14 bases apart. Looking up the germline V gene (reference sequence) yields CDR1 MNHEY and CDR2 SMNVEV. Spanning cysteine to phenylalanine, the CDR3 consists of 15 amino acids. Only the CDR3 DNA is retained, 45 bases long and in frame from the first base. One collaborating source in Seattle enrolled patients during active infection and followed them longitudinally through the course of disease. Whole blood was collected in K2EDTA tubes by collaborating institutions according to the institutions' own protocols. For TCRbeta analysis, collaborator samples were shipped as frozen whole blood, as isolated PBMCs, or as DNA extracted from either sample type. As regards this clone: Its antigen is currently not known. Base-call qualities are not available, and no considerably larger clone is one nucleotide away.

The immunoSEQ Assay, a bias-controlled multiplex PCR, was used to amplify TCRbeta CDR3 regions from genomic DNA. The paper's data handling went like this. Nucleated cell counts per sample were estimated from amplification of reference gene primers within the assay. To quantify the absolute abundance of each unique TCRbeta CDR3 rearrangement, sequence reads were collapsed and filtered. For each sample, productive Simpson clonality was calculated as the square root of Simpson's diversity index across productive rearrangements. TCRdb mirrors the immuneACCESS table, restricted to in-frame sequences. Some clones are absent from its copies; in checked studies, under half trace to an unresolved V gene, and the reason for the others is unknown. The V and J calls and clone size come from that table; D and trimming were worked out from the DNA. The sample table shows about 160,000 clones, and 92% are seen once. The leading ten clones occupy 4.8% of the sample.

This clonotype originated in a man aged 25-45 years with COVID-19, enrolled during active disease. The chain links TRBV27 with TRBJ2-7, with the D segment identity uncertain. The material sequenced was peripheral blood. The nucleotides read TGTGCCAGCAGTAGTTTAACAGTAAGCTCCTACGAGCAGTACTTC. Translation gives CASSSLTVSSYEQYF.